The present entry profiles one T cell receptor beta chain with its context. Its matching antigen is unknown. Expressed TCRB transcripts were sequenced because the isolated RNA had all been reverse transcribed beforehand. Measured with immunoSEQ multiplex PCR; TCRdb has only the in-frame clones, and not every one. The sample has 330,000 or so clones, about 12% seen once. This CDR3 comprises 15 residues. Germline V gene lookup returns CDR1 SGDLS and CDR2 YYNGEE. V lost 4 bases to trimming and J lost 0 bases, with 14 bases between them. The record originates from a study of beta chain features in type 1 diabetes. Heparinised blood was drawn once per donor, averaging roughly 110 mL. Study-level points and caveats: Any HLA-type effect on TCRB rearrangement remained unresolved here. Insertions were fewer and deletions more numerous at VDJ junctions in type 1 diabetes patients. Among all four CD4+ subsets, Type 1 diabetes patients had TCRB CDR3s that were moderately but significantly shorter.

Sequencing was carried out using naive CD4+ T cells from blood. The rearrangement links TRBV9 to TRBJ2-7; maybe TRBD1 (7 bases). The receptor's source is a woman aged 18-29 years with type 1 diabetes. In nucleotides, the CDR3 is TGTGCCAGCAGCCCACGACAGGGAGGCTCCTACGAGCAGTACTTC. Its protein is CASSPRQGGSYEQYF.